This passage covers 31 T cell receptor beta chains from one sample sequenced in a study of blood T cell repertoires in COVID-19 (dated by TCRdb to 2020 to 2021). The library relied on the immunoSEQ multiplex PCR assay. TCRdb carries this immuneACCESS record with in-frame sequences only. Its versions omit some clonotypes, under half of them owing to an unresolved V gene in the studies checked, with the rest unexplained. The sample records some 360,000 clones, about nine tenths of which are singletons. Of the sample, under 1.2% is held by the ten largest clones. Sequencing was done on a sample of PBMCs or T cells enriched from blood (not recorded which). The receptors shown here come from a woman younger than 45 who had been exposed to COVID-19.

CDR3 sequence: CATTVHSGSLTEAFF. CDR3 coding DNA: TGTGCCACCACTGTCCATAGCGGGAGCCTCACTGAAGCTTTCTTT. V usage is TRBV25-1 and J usage is TRBJ1-1; no clear D. The germline CDR1 and CDR2 sequences are MGHDK and SYGVNS. Trimming stripped 10 bases from V and 4 bases from J, with 22 bases between. There are 15 residues in the CDR3.

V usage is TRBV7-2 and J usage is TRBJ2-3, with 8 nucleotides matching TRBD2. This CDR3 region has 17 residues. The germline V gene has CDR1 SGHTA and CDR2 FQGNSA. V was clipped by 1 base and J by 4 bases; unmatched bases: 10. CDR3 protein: CASSLELGLAGADTQYF. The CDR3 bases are TGTGCCAGCAGCTTAGAGTTAGGACTAGCTGGGGCAGATACGCAGTATTTT.

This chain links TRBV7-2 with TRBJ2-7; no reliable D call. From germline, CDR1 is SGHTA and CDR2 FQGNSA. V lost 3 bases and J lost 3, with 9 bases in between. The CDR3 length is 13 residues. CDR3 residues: CASSLHSVYEQYF. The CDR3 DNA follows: TGTGCCAGCAGCTTGCACAGTGTCTACGAGCAGTACTTC.

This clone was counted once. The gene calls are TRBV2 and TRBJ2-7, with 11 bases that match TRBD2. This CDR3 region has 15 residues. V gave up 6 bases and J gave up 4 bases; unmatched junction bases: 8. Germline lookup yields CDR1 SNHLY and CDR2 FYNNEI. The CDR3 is CASSPPGLAVYEQYF. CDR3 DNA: TGTGCCAGCAGCCCCCCGGGACTAGCGGTTTACGAGCAGTACTTC.

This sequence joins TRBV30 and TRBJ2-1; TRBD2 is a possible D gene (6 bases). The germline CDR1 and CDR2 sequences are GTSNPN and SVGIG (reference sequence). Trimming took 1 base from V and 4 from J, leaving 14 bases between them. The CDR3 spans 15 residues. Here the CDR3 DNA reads TGTGCCTGGAGTGAACTAGCTGCAGGGTACAATGAGCAGTTCTTC. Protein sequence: CAWSELAAGYNEQFF.

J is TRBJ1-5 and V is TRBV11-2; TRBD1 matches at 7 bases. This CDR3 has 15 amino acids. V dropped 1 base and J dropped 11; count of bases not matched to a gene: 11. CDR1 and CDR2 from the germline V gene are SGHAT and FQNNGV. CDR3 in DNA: TGTGCCAGCAGCTTAGGGCAGGGGGAGATTGTGACCCAGCATTTT. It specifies CASSLGQGEIVTQHF.

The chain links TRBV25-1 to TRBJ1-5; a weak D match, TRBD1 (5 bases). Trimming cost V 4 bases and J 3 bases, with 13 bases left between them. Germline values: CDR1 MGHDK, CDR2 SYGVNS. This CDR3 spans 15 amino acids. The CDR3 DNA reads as TGTGCCAGCAGTGGGAGGGAAGGGGCCAATCAGCCCCAGCATTTT. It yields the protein CASSGREGANQPQHF.

The CDR3 spells CASSTRLAVVEQFF. For the CDR3, the DNA is TGTGCCAGCAGCACGAGACTAGCGGTAGTTGAGCAGTTCTTC. The gene calls are TRBV7-9 and TRBJ2-1; TRBD2 agrees at 9 bases. Trimming at V came to 5 bases and at J to 9 bases, leaving 8 bases not matched to a gene. Germline CDR1 is SEHNR and CDR2 is FQNEAQ (reference sequence). The CDR3 is 14 residues long.

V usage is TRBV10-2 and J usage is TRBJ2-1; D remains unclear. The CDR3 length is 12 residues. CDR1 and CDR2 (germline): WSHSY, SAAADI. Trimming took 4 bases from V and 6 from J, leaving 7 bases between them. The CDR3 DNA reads TGCGCCAGCAGTGTGGTGAGCAATGAGCAGTTCTTC. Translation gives CASSVVSNEQFF.

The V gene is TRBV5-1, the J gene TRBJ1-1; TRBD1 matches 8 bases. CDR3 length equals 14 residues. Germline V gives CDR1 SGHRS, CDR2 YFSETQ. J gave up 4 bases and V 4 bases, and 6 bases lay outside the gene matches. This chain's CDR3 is CASSTDDRGTEAFF. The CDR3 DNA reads TGCGCCAGCAGCACCGACGACAGGGGCACTGAAGCTTTCTTT.

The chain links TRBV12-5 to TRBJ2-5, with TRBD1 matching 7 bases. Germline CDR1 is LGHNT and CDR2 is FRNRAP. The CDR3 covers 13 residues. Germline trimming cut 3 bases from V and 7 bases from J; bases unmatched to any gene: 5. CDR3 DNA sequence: TGTGCTAGTGGTTTAGGCAGGGGGAGGACCCAGTACTTC. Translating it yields CASGLGRGRTQYF.

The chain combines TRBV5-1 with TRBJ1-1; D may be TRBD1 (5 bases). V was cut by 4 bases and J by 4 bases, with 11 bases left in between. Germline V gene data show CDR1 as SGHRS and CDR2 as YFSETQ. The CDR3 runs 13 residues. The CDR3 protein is CASSPDTGTEAFF. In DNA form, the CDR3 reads TGCGCCAGCAGCCCGGACACGGGCACTGAAGCTTTCTTT. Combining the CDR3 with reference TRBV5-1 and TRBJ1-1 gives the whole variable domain KAGVTQTPRYLIKTRGQQVTLSCSPISGHRSVSWYQQTPGQGLQFLFEYFSETQRNKGNFPGRFSGRQFSNSRSEMNVSTLELGDSALYLCASSPDTGTEAFFGQGTRLTVV.

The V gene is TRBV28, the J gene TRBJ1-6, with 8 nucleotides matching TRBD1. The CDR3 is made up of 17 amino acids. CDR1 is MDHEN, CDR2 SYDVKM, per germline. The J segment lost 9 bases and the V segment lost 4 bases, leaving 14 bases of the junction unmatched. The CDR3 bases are TGTGCCAGCAGTTCCCCCGCCTGGACAGGGAAGGGTTCACCCCTCCACTTT. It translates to CASSSPAWTGKGSPLHF.

The CDR3 sequence: CASSSPPGAGGFTEAFF. In DNA form, the CDR3 reads TGTGCCAGCAGCTCGCCCCCGGGGGCGGGGGGGTTTACTGAAGCTTTCTTT. The chain has TRBV7-9 and TRBJ1-1, with a weak D call TRBD1 (6 bases). The germline V gene encodes CDR1 SEHNR and CDR2 FQNEAQ (reference sequence). This CDR3 is built from 17 residues. V was cut by 4 bases and J by 5 bases, with 23 bases left in between.

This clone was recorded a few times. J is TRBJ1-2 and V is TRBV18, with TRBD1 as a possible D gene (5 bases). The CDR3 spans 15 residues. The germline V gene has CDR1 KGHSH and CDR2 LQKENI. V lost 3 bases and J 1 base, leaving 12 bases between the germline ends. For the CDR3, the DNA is TGTGCCAGCTCACCGGTCTTCGACAGTAACTATGGCTACACCTTC. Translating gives CASSPVFDSNYGYTF.

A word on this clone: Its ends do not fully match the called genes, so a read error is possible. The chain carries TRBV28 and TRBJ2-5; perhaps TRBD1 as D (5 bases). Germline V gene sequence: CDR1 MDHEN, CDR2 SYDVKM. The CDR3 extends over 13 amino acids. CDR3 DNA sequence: TGTGCCAGCAGACAGGAGCTCCAAAAGACCCAGTACTTC. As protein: CASRQELQKTQYF.

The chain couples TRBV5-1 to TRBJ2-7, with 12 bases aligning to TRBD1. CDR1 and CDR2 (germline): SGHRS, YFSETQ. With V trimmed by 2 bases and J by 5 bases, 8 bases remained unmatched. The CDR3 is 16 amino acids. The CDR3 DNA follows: TGCGCCAGCAGCTTAACGCCCGGGACAGGGGGCAACGAGCAGTACTTC. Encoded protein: CASSLTPGTGGNEQYF.

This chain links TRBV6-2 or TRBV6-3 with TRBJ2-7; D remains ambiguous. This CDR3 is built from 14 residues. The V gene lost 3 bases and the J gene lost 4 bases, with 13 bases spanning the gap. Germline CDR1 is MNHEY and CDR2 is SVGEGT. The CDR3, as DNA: TGTGCCAGCAGTTATTCTTGGCAGGCGTACGAGCAGTACTTC. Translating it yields CASSYSWQAYEQYF.

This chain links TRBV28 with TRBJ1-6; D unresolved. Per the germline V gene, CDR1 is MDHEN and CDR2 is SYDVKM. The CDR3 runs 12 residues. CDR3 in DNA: TGTGCATACCGAGGCAGCAATTCACCCCTCCACTTT. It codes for CAYRGSNSPLHF.

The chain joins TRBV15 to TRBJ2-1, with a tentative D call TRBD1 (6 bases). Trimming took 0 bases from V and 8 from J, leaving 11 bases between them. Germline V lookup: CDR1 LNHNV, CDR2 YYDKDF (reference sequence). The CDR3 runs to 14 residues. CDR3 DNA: TGTGCCACCAGCAGAGATATAGGGGGATATGAGCAGTTCTTC. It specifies CATSRDIGGYEQFF.

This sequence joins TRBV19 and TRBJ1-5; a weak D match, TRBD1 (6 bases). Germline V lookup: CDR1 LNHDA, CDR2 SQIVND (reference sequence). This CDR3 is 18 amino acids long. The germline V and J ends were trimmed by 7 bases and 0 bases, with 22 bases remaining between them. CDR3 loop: CASTHGGGEINSNQPQHF. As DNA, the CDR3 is TGTGCCAGTACCCATGGGGGGGGCGAGATCAATAGCAATCAGCCCCAGCATTTT.

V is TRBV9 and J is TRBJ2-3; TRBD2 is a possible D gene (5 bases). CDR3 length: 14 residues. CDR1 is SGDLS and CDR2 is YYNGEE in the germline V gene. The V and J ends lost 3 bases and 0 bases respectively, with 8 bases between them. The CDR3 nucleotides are TGTGCCAGCAGCGGAGCGGCTAGCACAGATACGCAGTATTTT. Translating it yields CASSGAASTDTQYF.

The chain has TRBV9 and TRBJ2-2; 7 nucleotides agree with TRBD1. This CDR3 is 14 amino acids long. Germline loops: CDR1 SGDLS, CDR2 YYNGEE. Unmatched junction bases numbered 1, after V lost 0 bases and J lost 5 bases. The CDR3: CASSVGQGTGELFF. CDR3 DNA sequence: TGTGCCAGCAGCGTAGGACAGGGAACCGGGGAGCTGTTTTTT. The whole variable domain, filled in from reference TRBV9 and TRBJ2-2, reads DSGVTQTPKHLITATGQRVTLRCSPRSGDLSVYWYQQSLDQGLQFLIQYYNGEERAKGNILERFSAQQFPDLHSELNLSSLELGDSALYFCASSVGQGTGELFFGEGSRLTVL.

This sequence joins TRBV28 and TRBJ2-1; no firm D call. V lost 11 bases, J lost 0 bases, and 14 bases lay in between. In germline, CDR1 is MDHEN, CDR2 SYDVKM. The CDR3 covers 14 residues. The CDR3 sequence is CAVSRFSSYNEQFF. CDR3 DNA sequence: TGTGCCGTGTCCAGGTTTTCCTCCTACAATGAGCAGTTCTTC.

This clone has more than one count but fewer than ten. DNA of the CDR3: TGCGCCAGCAGTAATATACGGGACACTGAAGCTTTCTTT. As protein: CASSNIRDTEAFF. V and J are TRBV5-1 and TRBJ1-1; no firm D call. The CDR3 sequence is 13 residues long. Germline loops: CDR1 SGHRS, CDR2 YFSETQ. V dropped 5 bases and J dropped 3 bases, with 11 bases sitting between them.

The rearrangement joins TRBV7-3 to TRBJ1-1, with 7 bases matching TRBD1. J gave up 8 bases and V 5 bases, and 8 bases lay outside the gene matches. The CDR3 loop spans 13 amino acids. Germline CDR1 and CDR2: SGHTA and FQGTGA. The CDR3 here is CASSANQGGEAFF. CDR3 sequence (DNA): TGTGCCAGCAGCGCAAATCAGGGGGGAGAAGCTTTCTTT. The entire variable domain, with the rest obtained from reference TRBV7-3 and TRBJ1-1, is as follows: GAGVSQTPSNKVTEKGKYVELRCDPISGHTALYWYRQSLGQGPEFLIYFQGTGAADDSGLPNDRFFAVRPEGSVSTLKIQRTERGDSAVYLCASSANQGGEAFFGQGTRLTVV.

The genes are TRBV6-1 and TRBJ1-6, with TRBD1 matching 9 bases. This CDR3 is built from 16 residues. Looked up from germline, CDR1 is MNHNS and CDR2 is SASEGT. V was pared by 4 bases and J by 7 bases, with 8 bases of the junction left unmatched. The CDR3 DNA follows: TGTGCCAGCAGTGCGGGACAGGGTCTTCGGAATTCACCCCTCCACTTT. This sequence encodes CASSAGQGLRNSPLHF.

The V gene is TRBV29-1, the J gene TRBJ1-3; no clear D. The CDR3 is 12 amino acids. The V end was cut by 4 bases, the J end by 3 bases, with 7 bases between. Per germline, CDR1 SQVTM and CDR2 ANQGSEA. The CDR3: CSVGGSGNTIYF. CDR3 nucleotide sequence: TGCAGCGTTGGAGGTAGTGGAAACACCATATATTTT.

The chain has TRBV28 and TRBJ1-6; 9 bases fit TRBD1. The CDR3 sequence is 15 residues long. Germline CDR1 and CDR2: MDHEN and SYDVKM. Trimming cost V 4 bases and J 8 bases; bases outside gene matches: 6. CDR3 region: CASSSTGTGYSPLHF. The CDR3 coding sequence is TGTGCCAGCAGTTCGACCGGGACAGGGTATTCACCCCTCCACTTT.

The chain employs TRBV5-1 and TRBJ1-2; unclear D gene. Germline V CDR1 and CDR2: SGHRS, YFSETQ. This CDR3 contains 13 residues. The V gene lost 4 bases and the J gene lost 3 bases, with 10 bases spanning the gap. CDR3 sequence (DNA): TGCGCCAGCAGCATCGGGAGCGACTATGGCTACACCTTC. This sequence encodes CASSIGSDYGYTF.

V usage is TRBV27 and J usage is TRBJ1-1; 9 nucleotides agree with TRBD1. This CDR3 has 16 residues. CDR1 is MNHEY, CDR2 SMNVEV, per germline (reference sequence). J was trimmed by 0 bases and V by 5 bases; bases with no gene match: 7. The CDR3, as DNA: TGTGCCAGCAGTGCCCTCGGGACAGGGATGAACACTGAAGCTTTCTTT. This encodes CASSALGTGMNTEAFF.